The rows below give T cell receptor beta chains drawn from one sample of a study of CD8 T cells in Susac syndrome. MiXCR, applied by TCRdb to the immunoSEQ multiplex PCR reads, yields one record per CDR3 protein. The data show 150,000 to 200,000 distinct CDR3 sequences, about 95% seen once. Sequencing input: CD4+ T cells from PBMCs. All receptors come from a human donor in good health. CDR3s include the opening cysteine and the closing phenylalanine or tryptophan. Fields, in order: J gene, clone size, V gene, D gene, CDR3 DNA, CDR3 protein. The D gene is left open where the match is weak. Expanded clones are given a class, and other clones once, few, many or no size at all.

TRBJ1-2,NA,TRBV29-1,TRBD1,TGCAGCGTTGTTGGGACAGGGTACTATGGCTACACCTTC,CSVVGTGYYGYTF
TRBJ2-6,NA,TRBV5-4,NA,TGTGCCAGCAGCCCCGGAGGTGGGGCCAACGTCCTGACTTTC,CASSPGGGANVLTF
TRBJ2-1,NA,TRBV12-3/TRBV12-4,TRBD2,TGTGCCAGCAGTTTTATTGGGGGAGGGGACAATGAGCAGTTCTTC,CASSFIGGGDNEQFF
TRBJ1-2,NA,TRBV10-3,NA,TGTGCCATCAGCTCCACCGGGGACGCGAACTATGGCTACACCTTC,CAISSTGDANYGYTF
TRBJ2-1,NA,TRBV7-2,NA,TGTGCCAGCAGCTTAGAGTACCATAACAATGAGCAGTTCTTC,CASSLEYHNNEQFF
TRBJ2-1,NA,TRBV6-5,NA,TGTGCCAGCAGTCGGGCGGGGACCTCCTACAATGAGCAGTTCTTC,CASSRAGTSYNEQFF
TRBJ1-5,NA,TRBV6-2/TRBV6-3,NA,TGTGCCAGCAGTTTCGGTGTCAGTCAGCCCCAGCATTTT,CASSFGVSQPQHF
TRBJ1-1,NA,TRBV10-3,NA,TGTGCCATCAGGACGGGCCCGAACACTGAAGCTTTCTTT,CAIRTGPNTEAFF
TRBJ2-7,NA,TRBV4-3,TRBD2,TGCGCCAGCAGCCAGCGTTACGGGGGGTGGGACGGGGAGCAGTACTTC,CASSQRYGGWDGEQYF
TRBJ1-6,NA,TRBV20-1,TRBD1,TGCAGTGCCCTAGGGGCCGGGACAGGGACTTCACCCCTCCACTTT,CSALGAGTGTSPLHF
TRBJ1-1,NA,TRBV6-2/TRBV6-3,NA,TGTGCCAGCAGACCTGGAACAGGCAGGTACGCTGAAGCTTTCTTT,CASRPGTGRYAEAFF
TRBJ2-5,NA,TRBV20-1,NA,TGCAGTGCTGGTGAAGAGACCCAGTACTTC,CSAGEETQYF
TRBJ1-5,NA,TRBV2,NA,TGTGCCAGCAGCAACCGGGTCCCCAATCAGCCCCAGCATTTT,CASSNRVPNQPQHF
TRBJ2-1,NA,TRBV14,TRBD1,TGTGCCAGCAGCCAAGGTGGTAGGGGGCGTTACAATGAGCAGTTCTTC,CASSQGGRGRYNEQFF
TRBJ2-2,NA,TRBV20-1,NA,TGCAGTGCTAGAATTGGGGGAGAACACGCCGGGGAGCTGTTTTTT,CSARIGGEHAGELFF
TRBJ2-7,NA,TRBV7-2,TRBD2,TGTGCCAGCAGCTTACTGGGGACTAGGAACGAGCAGTACTTC,CASSLLGTRNEQYF
TRBJ2-7,NA,TRBV6-6,NA,TGTGCCAGCAGTTACTCGAGCTACGAGCAGTACTTC,CASSYSSYEQYF
TRBJ1-2,few,TRBV4-1,NA,TGCGCCAGCAGCCAAGATCTGACGGGCTATGGCTACACCTTC,CASSQDLTGYGYTF
TRBJ2-7,NA,TRBV20-1,TRBD2,TGCAGTGCTCCTGGGACTAGCGGGGGCCAGCAGTACTTC,CSAPGTSGGQQYF
TRBJ1-2,NA,TRBV6-2/TRBV6-3,NA,TGTGCCAGCAGTTCCCGGGCCTTATCCGGATTCTATGGCTACACCTTC,CASSSRALSGFYGYTF
TRBJ2-7,NA,TRBV18,TRBD1,TGTGCCAGCTCACCCACCGGGACAGGGACAGGCTCCTACGAGCAGTACTTC,CASSPTGTGTGSYEQYF
TRBJ1-6,NA,TRBV12-3/TRBV12-4,NA,TGTGCCAGCAGTTCAAATCTCCCTTCACCCCTCCACTTT,CASSSNLPSPLHF
TRBJ2-3,NA,TRBV7-2,NA,TGTGCCAGCAGCTTAGGTCTAGCCCCAGATACGCAGTATTTT,CASSLGLAPDTQYF
TRBJ1-2,NA,TRBV9,TRBD1,TGTGCCAGCAGCGCCCCGGGACAGGGCGGCTACACCTTC,CASSAPGQGGYTF
TRBJ2-3,NA,TRBV29-1,NA,TGCAGCGCTATAGACCGCGCCAGCACAGATACGCAGTATTTT,CSAIDRASTDTQYF
TRBJ1-1,NA,TRBV5-4,NA,TGTGCCAGCAGCTACGAGGAGGGGAGGAACACTGAAGCTTTCTTT,CASSYEEGRNTEAFF
TRBJ1-6,NA,TRBV14,NA,TGTGCCAGCAGCCAAGGGATTCGGAGCTCCTATAATTCACCCCTCCACTTT,CASSQGIRSSYNSPLHF
TRBJ2-3,NA,TRBV12-3/TRBV12-4,NA,TGTGCCAGCCGGGGAGATGGCGCAGATACGCAGTATTTT,CASRGDGADTQYF